Following are 29 T cell receptor beta chains from one sample sequenced in a study of shared clonotypes between healthy human individuals (dated by TCRdb to about 2020). To prepare the library, the immunoSEQ multiplex PCR assay was applied. What TCRdb holds here is the immuneACCESS table cut down to in-frame rearrangements. Part of the clones is not present; checked against another copy, under half of the missing clones reflect an unresolved V gene, and the others are unexplained. This sample lists about 2.4 million clones; approximately 94% were detected once. The ten largest make up around 0.14% of the sample. The sample taken for sequencing was naive CD4+ T cells sorted from blood. The cell subset or site label, read with the paper, signifies: CD45RA+ positively selected. The receptors here all came from a man between 18 and 29 years old in good health.

V usage is TRBV10-1 and J usage is TRBJ2-5; 7 bases align to TRBD2. After removal of 6 bases from V and 6 bases from J, the junction contained 7 bases not matched to a gene. The CDR3 consists of 13 residues. CDR1 and CDR2 (germline): WNHNN, SYGVQD (reference sequence). This CDR3 is CASSEAGVKTQYF. DNA of the CDR3: TGCGCCAGCAGCGAGGCGGGAGTAAAGACCCAGTACTTC.

The gene calls are TRBV7-2 and TRBJ1-1; no definite D call. Trimming removed 5 bases from V and 4 bases from J, with 11 bases in between. From germline, CDR1 is SGHTA and CDR2 FQGNSA. CDR3 length equals 13 residues. The CDR3, as DNA: TGTGCCAGCAGCAGAGGTGGGAGCACTGAAGCTTTCTTT. Its translation: CASSRGGSTEAFF.

The gene calls are TRBV18 and TRBJ1-3; D remains ambiguous. CDR3 size: 16 residues. Trimming took 3 bases from V and 0 from J, leaving 12 bases between them. Germline V gene lookup returns CDR1 KGHSH and CDR2 LQKENI. CDR3 DNA: TGTGCCAGCTCACCCTCGGACGGGCTCTCTGGAAACACCATATATTTT. Its protein is CASSPSDGLSGNTIYF.

CDR3 loop: CASSSRQGKGTGELFF. The CDR3 bases are TGTGCCAGCAGCTCCCGACAGGGGAAAGGCACCGGGGAGCTGTTTTTT. The gene calls are TRBV11-3 and TRBJ2-2; 8 nucleotides agree with TRBD1. V lost 4 bases, J lost 4 bases, and 8 bases stayed unmatched. This CDR3 contains 16 residues. CDR1 and CDR2 from the germline V gene are SGHNT and YENEEA.

This sequence joins TRBV20-1 and TRBJ1-2, with 8 bases that match TRBD1. Germline V gene data show CDR1 as DFQATT and CDR2 as SNEGSKA (reference sequence). V lost 6 bases and J lost 8; bases outside the gene matches: 5. The CDR3 contains 11 residues. The CDR3 protein is CSAQGQGGYTF. The CDR3 nucleotides read TGCAGTGCCCAAGGACAGGGAGGCTACACCTTC.

The count of this clone is one. The genes are TRBV7-9 and TRBJ1-4; D not certain. Trimming pared 2 bases from V and 0 bases from J, leaving 13 bases between. CDR1 is SEHNR, CDR2 FQNEAQ, per germline (reference sequence). The CDR3 runs to 17 residues. The chain's CDR3 is CASSLPKSVPTNEKLFF. The CDR3 DNA sequence: TGTGCCAGCAGCTTACCCAAATCGGTTCCAACTAATGAAAAACTGTTTTTT.

The chain is built from TRBV10-1 and TRBJ1-5; D gene ambiguous. The V end was cut by 2 bases, the J end by 7 bases, with 6 bases between. Germline V gene sequence: CDR1 WNHNN, CDR2 SYGVQD (reference sequence). CDR3 length: 12 amino acids. The CDR3 sequence: CASSEIGQPQHF. The CDR3 bases are TGCGCCAGCAGTGAGATAGGGCAGCCCCAGCATTTT.

The CDR3 DNA reads TGTGCCAGCAGCTTAGGAACCTATAATTCACCCCTCCACTTT. This gives the protein CASSLGTYNSPLHF. This sequence joins TRBV7-8 and TRBJ1-6; D is uncertain. Trimming left V 1 base short and J 2 bases short, with 3 bases between. Per germline, CDR1 SGHVS and CDR2 FQNEAQ. This CDR3 has 14 residues.

CDR3 sequence: CASSLGQRSAIFF. The CDR3 region has the DNA TGTGCCAGCAGCCTGGGACAGCGAAGCGCCATCTTTTTT. The chain employs TRBV7-9 and TRBJ1-4, with 7 nucleotides matching TRBD1. Trimming at V came to 5 bases and at J to 17 bases, leaving 14 bases not matched to a gene. Germline assignment: CDR1 SEHNR and CDR2 FQNEAQ (reference sequence). The CDR3 covers 13 residues.

The chain links TRBV6-6 to TRBJ2-2; 10 bases are a match to TRBD2. The CDR3 totals 16 residues. Germline lookup yields CDR1 MNHNY and CDR2 SVGAGI (reference sequence). Trimming at V came to 4 bases and at J to 0 bases, leaving 2 bases not matched to a gene. CDR3 nucleotides: TGTGCCAGCAGTTCCGGGACTAGCGCGAACACCGGGGAGCTGTTTTTT. Its protein product is CASSSGTSANTGELFF.

This clone has a single count. This chain connects TRBV7-2 to TRBJ1-6, with a weak D call TRBD1 (6 bases). Deletions cut 1 base from V and 7 bases from J, with 11 bases between. Germline V lookup: CDR1 SGHTA, CDR2 FQGNSA. This CDR3 region has 15 residues. In nucleotides, the CDR3 is TGTGCCAGCAGCTTAGGGCCAGGGGAGAATTCACCCCTCCACTTT. It specifies CASSLGPGENSPLHF.

The genes are TRBV5-4 and TRBJ1-1; D uncertain. The CDR3 contains 13 residues. With 4 bases removed from V and 3 bases from J, the gap between germline ends came to 10 bases. Germline V CDR1 and CDR2: SGHNT, YYREEE (reference sequence). The CDR3 sequence: CASSLPDYTEAFF. DNA of the CDR3: TGTGCCAGCAGCCTCCCGGACTACACTGAAGCTTTCTTT. The full variable domain, rest sourced from reference TRBV5-4 and TRBJ1-1, is ETGVTQSPTHLIKTRGQQVTLRCSSQSGHNTVSWYQQALGQGPQFIFQYYREEENGRGNFPPRFSGLQFPNYSSELNVNALELDDSALYLCASSLPDYTEAFFGQGTRLTVV.

This sequence joins TRBV10-1 and TRBJ2-3; the match to TRBD2 covers 9 bases. With 2 bases clipped from V and 4 bases from J, the junction kept 7 bases outside the gene matches. This CDR3 is built from 16 residues. CDR1 and CDR2 (germline): WNHNN, SYGVQD (reference sequence). The CDR3 bases are TGCGCCAGCAGTGAGGCGAAGGGCGGGGGGGCAGATACGCAGTATTTT. Its translation is CASSEAKGGGADTQYF.

This sequence joins TRBV11-2 and TRBJ2-5, with 13 bases identical to TRBD2. Looked up from germline, CDR1 is SGHAT and CDR2 is FQNNGV. The J segment lost 4 bases and the V segment lost 3 bases, leaving 8 bases of the junction unmatched. The CDR3 runs 17 residues. CDR3 amino acids: CASSFSSGLAGLETQYF. The CDR3 nucleotides read TGTGCCAGCAGCTTTTCATCGGGACTAGCGGGGTTAGAGACCCAGTACTTC.

This chain uses TRBV5-1 with TRBJ1-2, with a tentative D call TRBD1 (5 bases). Germline V CDR1 and CDR2: SGHRS, YFSETQ. Trimming cost V 6 bases and J 3 bases, with 24 bases left between them. This CDR3 is 17 amino acids long. CDR3 nucleotide sequence: TGCGCCAGCACTTTGGACCCCGGGCAGGGTTACCACTATGGCTACACCTTC. Residues: CASTLDPGQGYHYGYTF.

The V gene is TRBV30, the J gene TRBJ2-1; D gene unclear. This CDR3 is built from 13 residues. Deletions cut 3 bases from V and 3 bases from J, with 9 bases between. From germline, CDR1 is GTSNPN and CDR2 SVGIG (reference sequence). CDR3 loop: CAWRNSLYNEQFF. The DNA of the CDR3 is TGTGCCTGGAGAAACAGCCTCTACAATGAGCAGTTCTTC.

The chain joins TRBV14 to TRBJ2-2, with 11 bases lining up with TRBD1. The CDR3 loop spans 16 amino acids. CDR1 and CDR2 (germline): SGHDN, FVKESK. The J segment lost 6 bases and the V segment lost 1 base, leaving 4 bases of the junction unmatched. The CDR3 nucleotides read TGTGCCAGCAGCCAAGTGGGACAGGGGGTCGCCGGGGAGCTGTTTTTT. This sequence encodes CASSQVGQGVAGELFF.

The rearrangement links TRBV6-5 to TRBJ2-7, with TRBD1 matching over 8 bases. This CDR3 contains 14 residues. Trimming removed 4 bases from V and 5 bases from J; junction bases left unmatched: 7. Per germline, CDR1 MNHEY and CDR2 SVGAGI. The CDR3 region is CASSSLQGGHEQYF. The CDR3 DNA reads TGTGCCAGCAGTTCCCTACAGGGGGGCCACGAGCAGTACTTC.

The V gene is TRBV11-2, the J gene TRBJ2-4; the D gene could be TRBD1 or TRBD2 (5 bases each). The CDR3 spans 14 residues. The V and J ends lost 6 bases and 9 bases respectively, with 18 bases between them. The germline V gene has CDR1 SGHAT and CDR2 FQNNGV. DNA of the CDR3: TGTGCCAGCAGGCCCGGGACCGACGGAAGCATTCAGTACTTC. It specifies CASRPGTDGSIQYF.

This clone showed up many times. The same CDR3 arises from other DNA sequences in this sample as well. This sequence joins TRBV18 and TRBJ1-2; D perhaps matches TRBD1 (6 bases). The V gene lost 2 bases and the J gene lost 2 bases, with 6 bases spanning the gap. This CDR3 contains 13 residues. The germline gives CDR1 KGHSH, CDR2 LQKENI. The CDR3 coding sequence is TGTGCCAGCTCACCAGACAGGAACTATGGCTACACCTTC. Protein: CASSPDRNYGYTF.

The rearrangement uses TRBV2 and TRBJ1-3; TRBD1 matches at 7 bases. This CDR3 contains 14 residues. V dropped 7 bases and J dropped 4; count of bases not matched to a gene: 7. Per germline, CDR1 SNHLY and CDR2 FYNNEI. CDR3 residues: CASIYGQDGNTIYF. Written as DNA, the CDR3 is TGTGCCAGCATTTACGGACAGGACGGAAACACCATATATTTT.

About this clone itself: Other nucleotide sequences in the sample specify the same CDR3. V usage is TRBV5-4 and J usage is TRBJ2-1; 11 bases are shared with TRBD2. Per the germline V gene, CDR1 is SGHNT and CDR2 is YYREEE (reference sequence). Trimming removed 0 bases from V and 3 bases from J; junction bases left unmatched: 2. CDR3 size: 16 residues. The CDR3 bases are TGTGCCAGCAGCTTGGGTACTAGCGGGAGCTACAATGAGCAGTTCTTC. This gives the protein CASSLGTSGSYNEQFF.

The V call is TRBV6-6, the J call TRBJ1-4; D is unresolved. Germline assignment: CDR1 MNHNY and CDR2 SVGAGI (reference sequence). The germline V and J ends were trimmed by 6 bases and 3 bases, with 14 bases remaining between them. This CDR3 comprises 15 residues. CDR3 region: CASRTDWAANEKLFF. The CDR3 DNA reads TGTGCCAGCAGAACGGATTGGGCGGCTAATGAAAAACTGTTTTTT.

The chain combines TRBV18 with TRBJ2-2; possibly TRBD2 for D (6 bases). There are 15 residues in the CDR3. Germline CDR1 KGHSH, CDR2 LQKENI. Trimming shortened V by 4 bases and J by 6 bases, and 15 bases separated the two germline ends. The CDR3 reads CASSQGTSSAGELFF. The CDR3 DNA reads as TGTGCCAGCTCACAAGGGACTTCGAGCGCCGGGGAGCTGTTTTTT. The whole variable domain, remainder taken from reference TRBV18 and TRBJ2-2, is NAGVMQNPRHLVRRRGQEARLRCSPMKGHSHVYWYRQLPEEGLKFMVYLQKENIIDESGMPKERFSAEFPKEGPSILRIQQVVRGDSAAYFCASSQGTSSAGELFFGEGSRLTVL.

The chain is built from TRBV4-1 and TRBJ1-1; no definite D call. From germline, CDR1 is MGHRA and CDR2 YSYEKL. V was trimmed by 1 base and J by 1 base, leaving 16 bases between them. There are 17 residues in the CDR3. CDR3 in amino acids: CASSQVSRSFKNTEAFF. The CDR3 nucleotides are TGCGCCAGCAGCCAAGTTAGTCGAAGCTTTAAGAACACTGAAGCTTTCTTT.

V usage is TRBV19 and J usage is TRBJ2-7; D remains unclear. Germline CDR1 is LNHDA and CDR2 is SQIVND (reference sequence). Between the trimmed V and J ends, which lost 3 bases and 0 bases, there was a span of 9 bases. CDR3 length: 14 residues. The DNA of the CDR3 is TGTGCCAGTAGTATGATAGGGAACTCCTACGAGCAGTACTTC. It codes for CASSMIGNSYEQYF.

The chain is built from TRBV9 and TRBJ1-1; D ambiguous. Trimming removed 3 bases from V and 1 base from J, with 13 bases in between. Germline V gene lookup returns CDR1 SGDLS and CDR2 YYNGEE. The CDR3 spans 15 residues. This CDR3 reads CASSAHLDSNTEAFF. CDR3 nucleotide sequence: TGTGCCAGCAGCGCTCACCTCGACTCGAACACTGAAGCTTTCTTT.

Turning to this clone: At the DNA level, this CDR3 is encoded by other sequences in the same sample as well. This rearrangement joins TRBV5-4 to TRBJ2-2; no definite D call. CDR1 and CDR2 (germline): SGHNT, YYREEE (reference sequence). The CDR3 is 15 residues long. Deletions cut 0 bases from V and 1 base from J, with 7 bases between. The CDR3 DNA sequence: TGTGCCAGCAGCTTGGCCGGACGGAACACCGGGGAGCTGTTTTTT. Amino acids: CASSLAGRNTGELFF.

Turning to this clone: Other DNA sequences in this sample translate to the same CDR3. The chain combines TRBV4-3 with TRBJ2-7, with D unclear. Germline V gives CDR1 LGHNA, CDR2 YSLEER. Trimming removed 0 bases from V and 0 bases from J, with 6 bases in between. This CDR3 has 14 amino acids. CDR3 DNA sequence: TGCGCCAGCAGCCAAGAAACGAGCTCCTACGAGCAGTACTTC. It specifies CASSQETSSYEQYF.